This entry lists 15 T cell receptor beta chains sequenced from one sample in a study of shared clonotypes between healthy human individuals. Profiling relied on immunoSEQ multiplex PCR, and the TCRdb table lists in-frame clones only, not all of them. This sample yields some 680,000 clones, of which around 73% are seen a single time; around 1.8% belongs to the top ten. Sample: memory CD4+ T cells sorted from blood. Documented subset: CD45RA-negative fraction. Receptor source: a woman aged 30 to 39 in good health.

V is TRBV29-1 and J is TRBJ2-1; 8 bases line up with TRBD2. CDR3 length: 13 residues. The V gene end was trimmed by 6 bases and the J gene end by 10 bases; junction bases not matched to a gene: 11. Germline assignment: CDR1 SQVTM and CDR2 ANQGSEA. CDR3 in DNA: TGCAGCGTCACAGGACTAGCTGGGGGGGAGCAGTTCTTC. Translating gives CSVTGLAGGEQFF.

The chain couples TRBV7-2 to TRBJ2-6; D is unresolved. Germline V gene lookup returns CDR1 SGHTA and CDR2 FQGNSA. This CDR3 has 18 residues. Trimming left V 2 bases short and J 1 base short, with 15 bases between. In DNA form, the CDR3 reads TGTGCCAGCAGCTTAAGTAGCAGGATACTTTCTGGGGCCAACGTCCTGACTTTC. Translation gives CASSLSSRILSGANVLTF.

The chain links TRBV7-2 to TRBJ2-7; D is perhaps TRBD2 (7 bases). From germline, CDR1 is SGHTA and CDR2 FQGNSA. Trimming took 4 bases from V and 2 from J, leaving 18 bases between them. The CDR3 sequence is 16 residues long. CDR3 protein: CASSWKTSRGTYEQYF. CDR3 nucleotide sequence: TGTGCCAGCAGCTGGAAGACTAGCAGGGGCACCTACGAGCAGTACTTC. Complete variable domain (other parts from reference TRBV7-2 and TRBJ2-7): GAGVSQSPSNKVTEKGKDVELRCDPISGHTALYWYRQSLGQGLEFLIYFQGNSAPDKSGLPSDRFSAERTGGSVSTLTIQRTQQEDSAVYLCASSWKTSRGTYEQYFGPGTRLTVT.

This clone was recorded once. The chain recombines TRBV5-1 with TRBJ2-3; D possibly uses TRBD1 or TRBD2 (6 bases each). CDR1 is SGHRS, CDR2 YFSETQ, per germline. The CDR3 loop spans 16 amino acids. The ends were cut back, 0 bases at V and 2 bases at J, with 13 bases in the middle. This chain's CDR3 is CASSLGGGPDTDTQYF. The CDR3 nucleotides read TGCGCCAGCAGCTTGGGTGGGGGGCCGGACACAGATACGCAGTATTTT.

The chain carries TRBV5-1 and TRBJ2-3; 7 bases agree with TRBD2. J was trimmed by 3 bases and V by 0 bases; bases with no gene match: 4. Germline assignment: CDR1 SGHRS and CDR2 YFSETQ. CDR3 length: 15 residues. The CDR3 coding sequence is TGCGCCAGCAGCTTGGCCCTAGCGGAGACAGATACGCAGTATTTT. This gives the protein CASSLALAETDTQYF.

This clone was observed at least ten times. V usage is TRBV19 and J usage is TRBJ1-1; no clear D. The CDR3 sequence is 14 residues long. The V end was cut by 6 bases, the J end by 4 bases, with 15 bases between. Germline CDR1 reads LNHDA; CDR2 reads SQIVND (reference sequence). Here the CDR3 reads CASRTGDRSTEAFF. The CDR3 nucleotides read TGTGCCAGTAGAACTGGGGATAGGAGCACTGAAGCTTTCTTT.

The V call is TRBV2, the J call TRBJ1-1; 8 bases are a match to TRBD1. The CDR3 has 11 residues. Germline V gene data show CDR1 as SNHLY and CDR2 as FYNNEI. V shed 10 bases, J shed 6 bases, and the junction held 4 bases outside the gene matches. CDR3 bases: TGTGCCACCAGACAGGGGCCTGAAGCTTTCTTT. Protein: CATRQGPEAFF.

The CDR3 sequence: CASSLPGGSSDTGELFF. The CDR3 coding sequence is TGTGCCAGCAGCTTGCCAGGAGGATCTTCTGACACCGGGGAGCTGTTTTTT. The chain links TRBV7-9 to TRBJ2-2; D might be TRBD2 (5 bases). This CDR3 has 17 residues. Germline loops: CDR1 SEHNR, CDR2 FQNEAQ (reference sequence). The V gene lost 3 bases and the J gene lost 3 bases, with 17 bases spanning the gap.

The genes are TRBV7-9 and TRBJ2-3; either TRBD1 or TRBD2 may fit D (5 bases each). Germline CDR1 is SEHNR and CDR2 is FQNEAQ (reference sequence). The CDR3 has 15 residues. V lost 2 bases and J 2 bases, leaving 11 bases between the germline ends. CDR3 in amino acids: CASSLNGGLTDTQYF. The DNA of the CDR3 is TGTGCCAGCAGCTTAAATGGGGGTCTCACAGATACGCAGTATTTT.

In DNA, the CDR3 is TGTGCCAGCTCATCCTCAGGGGGGGATGGCTACACCTTC. Its translation is CASSSSGGDGYTF. The chain has TRBV18 and TRBJ1-2; 7 positions agree with TRBD1. The V gene end was trimmed by 5 bases and the J gene end by 6 bases; junction bases not matched to a gene: 6. Looked up from germline, CDR1 is KGHSH and CDR2 is LQKENI. The CDR3 is 13 residues long.

The genes are TRBV7-8 and TRBJ2-7; 12 nucleotides match TRBD2. Unmatched junction bases numbered 10, after V lost 0 bases and J lost 7 bases. Germline V gene sequence: CDR1 SGHVS, CDR2 FQNEAQ. The CDR3 contains 17 residues. The CDR3 DNA sequence: TGTGCCAGCAGCTTAGCCCAACCGACTAGCGGGAGACGTGAGCAGTACTTC. The encoded protein is CASSLAQPTSGRREQYF.

The chain employs TRBV5-4 and TRBJ1-1, with a possible D match to TRBD1 (6 bases). This CDR3 is 15 amino acids long. Germline assignment: CDR1 SGHNT and CDR2 YYREEE (reference sequence). V was shortened by 4 bases and J by 1 base, with 14 bases between the two germline ends. This CDR3 reads CASSPRTGQNTEAFF. The CDR3 nucleotides read TGTGCCAGCAGCCCCAGAACAGGGCAGAACACTGAAGCTTTCTTT. Full variable domain (rest looked up from reference TRBV5-4 and TRBJ1-1): ETGVTQSPTHLIKTRGQQVTLRCSSQSGHNTVSWYQQALGQGPQFIFQYYREEENGRGNFPPRFSGLQFPNYSSELNVNALELDDSALYLCASSPRTGQNTEAFFGQGTRLTVV.

V and J are TRBV28 and TRBJ2-6; 7 bases match TRBD2. The CDR3 spans 15 residues. V was pared by 5 bases and J by 2 bases, with 3 bases of the junction left unmatched. CDR1 MDHEN and CDR2 SYDVKM come from the germline V gene. This CDR3 reads CASSPAGAGANVLTF. CDR3 in DNA: TGTGCCAGCAGTCCCGCGGGGGCTGGGGCCAACGTCCTGACTTTC.

The V call is TRBV18, the J call TRBJ2-3; no definite D call. Trimming pared 3 bases from V and 6 bases from J, leaving 7 bases between. There are 12 residues in the CDR3. CDR1 is KGHSH and CDR2 is LQKENI in the germline V gene. The CDR3 DNA is TGTGCCAGCTCACCGGGCATGGATACGCAGTATTTT. Its protein product is CASSPGMDTQYF.

The rearrangement uses TRBV28 and TRBJ1-5, with D perhaps TRBD1 (5 bases). V lost 2 bases, J lost 3 bases, and 8 bases lay in between. The CDR3 extends over 14 amino acids. Germline CDR1 reads MDHEN; CDR2 reads SYDVKM. The CDR3 protein is CASSLQGNNQPQHF. In DNA, the CDR3 is TGTGCCAGCAGTTTACAGGGAAACAATCAGCCCCAGCATTTT.